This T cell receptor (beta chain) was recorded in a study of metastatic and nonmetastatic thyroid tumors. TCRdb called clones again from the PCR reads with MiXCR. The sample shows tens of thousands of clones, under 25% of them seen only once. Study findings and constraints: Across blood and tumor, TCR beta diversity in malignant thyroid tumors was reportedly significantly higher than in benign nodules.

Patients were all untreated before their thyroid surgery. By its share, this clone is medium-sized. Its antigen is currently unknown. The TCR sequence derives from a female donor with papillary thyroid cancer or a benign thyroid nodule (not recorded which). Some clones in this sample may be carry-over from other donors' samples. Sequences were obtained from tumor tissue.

The CDR3 DNA sequence: TGTGCCAGCAGCTTAGGCCCAGGGGGGGACTACGAGCAGTACTTC. Protein: CASSLGPGGDYEQYF. The V and J genes are TRBV11-2 and TRBJ2-7; D is perhaps TRBD1 or TRBD2 (7 bases each). This CDR3 spans 15 amino acids. V was cut by 1 base and J by 3 bases, with 13 bases left in between. Germline CDR1 SGHAT, CDR2 FQNNGV.